What follows is one T cell receptor beta chain and its context. These data are taken from a study of T cells in Graves' hyperthyroidism and ophthalmopathy. Germline CDR1 SGHKS, CDR2 YYEKEE (reference sequence). The CDR3 extends over 14 amino acids. Trimming pared 2 bases from V and 4 bases from J, leaving 12 bases between. Researchers amplified the TCR beta CDR3 regions from RNA transcripts. Researchers ran a first-round RT-PCR on the TCR CDR3 using the HTBI primer set. TCRdb reprocessed the multiplex PCR reads with MiXCR, giving one entry per CDR3 protein. This sample has 500,000 or so distinct CDR3 sequences; about 15% occur once, and the top ten carry less than 30%.

This receptor was obtained from a woman under 40 with Graves' ophthalmopathy. Sequencing input: blood. The chain couples TRBV5-5 to TRBJ1-1; possible D gene TRBD1, 5 bases. CDR3 protein: CASSLRGWGTEAFF. DNA of the CDR3: TGTGCCAGCAGCTTAAGGGGTTGGGGCACTGAAGCTTTCTTT.